The 27 T cell receptor beta chains below come from one sample, sequenced in a study of T cell repertoires in cytomegalovirus infection. TCRdb processed the reads anew with MiXCR; each CDR3 protein has one entry. The data contain 560,000 or so distinct CDR3 sequences, about 17% of them singletons. The sample comprised CD8+ T cells from PBMCs. Receptor source: a human donor in good health (CMV status not recorded). Some clones in this sample may be carry-over from other donors' samples.

The rearrangement links TRBV29-1 to TRBJ1-1; the D is unclear. CDR1 is SQVTM and CDR2 is ANQGSEA in the germline V gene. The ends were cut back, 4 bases at V and 4 bases at J, with 10 bases in the middle. This CDR3 has 12 amino acids. As DNA, the CDR3 is TGCAGCGTTGTCACGGTGGTCACTGAAGCTTTCTTT. Translation: CSVVTVVTEAFF.

Many counts were recorded for this clonotype. The chain joins TRBV4-1 to TRBJ1-2; 7 positions agree with TRBD1. CDR1 and CDR2 from the germline V gene are MGHRA and YSYEKL. There are 16 residues in the CDR3. Trimming cost V 1 base and J 6 bases; bases outside gene matches: 11. DNA for the CDR3: TGCGCCAGCAGCCAAGCTACAGGGACAGCAGACGATGGCTACACCTTC. This encodes CASSQATGTADDGYTF.

The chain carries TRBV7-9 and TRBJ2-7; a weak D match, TRBD1 (6 bases). The CDR3 consists of 14 residues. The V gene's germline CDR1 is SEHNR and CDR2 FQNEAQ (reference sequence). Deletions cut 5 bases from V and 2 bases from J, with 13 bases between. The CDR3 loop reads CASSHRTVPYEQYF. Written as DNA, the CDR3 is TGTGCCAGCAGCCACCGGACAGTCCCCTACGAGCAGTACTTC.

As for this clonotype: With a much larger clone just one base away, this may be a read error. V and J are TRBV7-3 and TRBJ2-7; possible D gene TRBD1, 6 bases. The CDR3 spans 15 residues. CDR1 is SGHTA and CDR2 is FQGTGA in the germline V gene. V lost 5 bases and J lost 3, with 17 bases in between. Written as DNA, the CDR3 is TGTGCCAGCAGCCCCGGGTACAGGGCCCTCTACGAGCAGTACTTC. Translating gives CASSPGYRALYEQYF.

At least ten counts were recorded for this clonotype. The rearrangement uses TRBV7-9 and TRBJ1-1; D is undetermined. The germline V gene encodes CDR1 SEHNR and CDR2 FQNEAQ (reference sequence). V was shortened by 5 bases and J by 1 base, with 14 bases between the two germline ends. The CDR3 sequence is 15 residues long. CDR3 coding DNA: TGTGCCAGCAGCCCCCGAGGGAAGCCGAACACTGAAGCTTTCTTT. It codes for CASSPRGKPNTEAFF.

This chain links TRBV28 with TRBJ2-7; 7 nucleotides line up with TRBD2. This CDR3 has 17 amino acids. J lost 7 bases, V lost 3 bases, and 18 bases had no gene match. Germline V gene lookup returns CDR1 MDHEN and CDR2 SYDVKM. The DNA of the CDR3 is TGTGCCAGCAGTTTTCCCGATCTGACTAGCACCCCTAGAGAGCAGTACTTC. Its protein product is CASSFPDLTSTPREQYF.

The gene calls are TRBV27 and TRBJ1-2; D unresolved. The germline CDR1 and CDR2 sequences are MNHEY and SMNVEV (reference sequence). This CDR3 is built from 14 residues. With 0 bases removed from V and 1 base from J, the gap between germline ends came to 6 bases. CDR3 nucleotides: TGTGCCAGCAGTTTATCGAGGAATAACTATGGCTACACCTTC. Amino acid sequence: CASSLSRNNYGYTF.

The rearrangement links TRBV9 to TRBJ1-6; D uncertain. The CDR3 consists of 15 residues. From germline, CDR1 is SGDLS and CDR2 YYNGEE. V dropped 0 bases and J dropped 4 bases, with 8 bases sitting between them. The CDR3 nucleotides read TGTGCCAGCAGCGTAGGTACCGCTTATAATTCACCCCTCCACTTT. Translating gives CASSVGTAYNSPLHF. The whole variable domain, filled in from reference TRBV9 and TRBJ1-6, reads DSGVTQTPKHLITATGQRVTLRCSPRSGDLSVYWYQQSLDQGLQFLIQYYNGEERAKGNILERFSAQQFPDLHSELNLSSLELGDSALYFCASSVGTAYNSPLHFGNGTRLTVT.

In its sample, this clonotype was seen many times. The rearrangement links TRBV20-1 to TRBJ2-1, with D unresolved. The CDR3 is made up of 13 amino acids. The V and J ends lost 1 base and 6 bases respectively, with 10 bases between them. Germline lookup yields CDR1 DFQATT and CDR2 SNEGSKA (reference sequence). CDR3 in DNA: TGCAGTGCTAGAGCCTTACCCGTCAATGAGCAGTTCTTC. It encodes CSARALPVNEQFF.

Ten or more counts support this clonotype. The chain has TRBV27 and TRBJ2-7; possible D gene TRBD1, 6 bases. V was pared by 5 bases and J by 3 bases, with 8 bases between. CDR3 length equals 12 residues. Looked up from germline, CDR1 is MNHEY and CDR2 is SMNVEV (reference sequence). CDR3 nucleotide sequence: TGTGCCAGCAGTGGGACACTCTACGAGCAGTACTTC. It is translated as CASSGTLYEQYF.

This clonotype was picked up one time. The CDR3 is CASSRIANTEAFF. Here the CDR3 DNA reads TGTGCCAGCAGCCGGATTGCGAACACTGAAGCTTTCTTT. J is TRBJ1-1 and V is TRBV12-3 or TRBV12-4; unclear D gene. The CDR3 covers 13 residues. V was pared by 6 bases and J by 1 base, with 9 bases between.

The table lists this clonotype with a few counts. J is TRBJ1-3 and V is TRBV10-2; D call uncertain. CDR1 and CDR2 from the germline V gene are WSHSY and SAAADI. With 4 bases removed from V and 0 bases from J, the gap between germline ends came to 7 bases. This CDR3 has 14 residues. The CDR3 reads CASSGSSSGNTIYF. CDR3 nucleotide sequence: TGCGCCAGCAGTGGGTCTAGCTCTGGAAACACCATATATTTT.

The chain has TRBV20-1 and TRBJ2-5; maybe TRBD2 (6 bases). The V end was cut by 6 bases, the J end by 5 bases, with 16 bases between. The germline CDR1 and CDR2 sequences are DFQATT and SNEGSKA (reference sequence). This CDR3 is built from 13 residues. The chain's CDR3 is CSAPRGRRETQYF. The CDR3 DNA is TGCAGTGCCCCTCGGGGGAGACGGGAGACCCAGTACTTC.

Concerning this clonotype itself: Being one base from a much bigger clone, this may be a read error. Likely a read error: the CDR3 ends without its conserved phenylalanine or tryptophan. The chain joins TRBV12-3 or TRBV12-4 to TRBJ2-4, with 9 nucleotides matching TRBD2. The CDR3 totals 16 residues. The J segment lost 6 bases and the V segment lost 3 bases, leaving 9 bases of the junction unmatched. The CDR3 protein is CASSLTAGGPVNIQYL. The CDR3 DNA sequence: TGTGCCAGCAGTTTGACGGCGGGAGGGCCGGTAAACATTCAGTACTTA.

The J gene is TRBJ2-7, the V gene TRBV12-3 or TRBV12-4; 8 nucleotides align to TRBD1. The CDR3 is made up of 14 amino acids. J lost 6 bases, V lost 1 base, and 5 bases had no gene match. Here the CDR3 reads CASSLGTGTREQYF. CDR3 DNA sequence: TGTGCCAGCAGTTTAGGGACAGGGACACGCGAGCAGTACTTC.

This clonotype was counted at least ten times. V gene TRBV6-1 combines with J gene TRBJ2-3; D perhaps matches TRBD2 (5 bases). From germline, CDR1 is MNHNS and CDR2 SASEGT. Trimming removed 6 bases from V and 12 bases from J, with 19 bases in between. The CDR3 contains 13 residues. In DNA, the CDR3 is TGTGCCAGCAGGTCCCCAAGTAGCGCTCAACAGTATTTT. Translated, it gives CASRSPSSAQQYF.

This clonotype was seen ten or more times. The gene calls are TRBV7-6 and TRBJ2-2; 10 positions match TRBD1. The CDR3 extends over 16 amino acids. J gave up 5 bases and V 6 bases, and 9 bases lay outside the gene matches. Germline V gives CDR1 SGHVS, CDR2 FNYEAQ. This chain's CDR3 is CASRQSGTGVTGELFF. The CDR3 DNA reads TGTGCCAGCAGACAATCCGGGACAGGGGTTACCGGGGAGCTGTTTTTT.

This clonotype has at least ten counts. The rearrangement uses TRBV19 and TRBJ1-6, with D hard to call. Germline V lookup: CDR1 LNHDA, CDR2 SQIVND (reference sequence). V dropped 0 bases and J dropped 2 bases, with 11 bases sitting between them. This CDR3 contains 17 residues. In DNA, the CDR3 is TGTGCCAGTAGTATAGATCTCGCCGTTGCCTATAATTCACCCCTCCACTTT. It encodes CASSIDLAVAYNSPLHF.

V usage is TRBV24-1 and J usage is TRBJ2-1, with D possibly being TRBD2 (7 bases). CDR1 and CDR2 from the germline V gene are KGHDR and SFDVKD. Deletions cut 12 bases from V and 1 base from J, with 21 bases between. This CDR3 has 16 residues. For the CDR3, the DNA is TGTGCCCAAACCGGGGGGCGGGAGATTTCCTACAATGAGCAGTTCTTC. It specifies CAQTGGREISYNEQFF.

This clonotype was seen at least ten times. The V call is TRBV28, the J call TRBJ1-5; D not certain. CDR1 and CDR2 from the germline V gene are MDHEN and SYDVKM. This CDR3 is 18 amino acids long. V shed 3 bases and J shed 1 base, with 19 bases lying between them. For the CDR3, the DNA is TGTGCCAGCAGTTTTTACCTACCGATCAAGGCGAGCAATCAGCCCCAGCATTTT. It codes for CASSFYLPIKASNQPQHF.

About this clonotype itself: Being one base from a much bigger clone, this may be a read error. The CDR3 end shows no conserved phenylalanine or tryptophan, and so a read error is likely. Written as DNA, the CDR3 is TGTGCCAGCAGTGGCACCTCGGGACAGGGTTACACCGGGGAGCTGTTTTCT. Residues: CASSGTSGQGYTGELFS. The J gene is TRBJ2-2, the V gene TRBV2; TRBD1 matches at 9 bases. Looked up from germline, CDR1 is SNHLY and CDR2 is FYNNEI. The CDR3 has 17 amino acids. V trimming: 4 bases; J trimming: 3 bases; junction bases outside the gene matches: 9.

In its sample, this clonotype was seen many times. This chain connects TRBV27 to TRBJ1-1, with D tentatively TRBD1 (5 bases). This CDR3 is built from 14 residues. V was shortened by 8 bases and J by 2 bases, with 15 bases between the two germline ends. Per the germline V gene, CDR1 is MNHEY and CDR2 is SMNVEV (reference sequence). CDR3 DNA: TGTGCCAGCCGAATACAGGAACTAAACACTGAAGCTTTCTTT. As protein: CASRIQELNTEAFF.

The sample holds a few counts of this clonotype. This sequence joins TRBV6-1 and TRBJ1-2, with D possibly TRBD1 on 5 matching bases. CDR3 length equals 15 residues. From germline, CDR1 is MNHNS and CDR2 SASEGT. Trimming removed 1 base from V and 10 bases from J, with 19 bases in between. CDR3: CASSEVNRGQGFYTF. The CDR3 nucleotides read TGTGCCAGCAGTGAAGTTAACCGCGGCCAGGGATTCTACACCTTC.

This chain connects TRBV2 to TRBJ2-4; the D is unclear. V was trimmed by 7 bases and J by 0 bases, leaving 13 bases between them. This CDR3 comprises 15 residues. Germline assignment: CDR1 SNHLY and CDR2 FYNNEI. The CDR3 DNA sequence: TGTGCCAGCATCCTACAGCCTCTAGCCAAAAACATTCAGTACTTC. Its protein product is CASILQPLAKNIQYF.

This clonotype showed up many times. This chain connects TRBV12-3 or TRBV12-4 to TRBJ2-7; the match to TRBD2 covers 7 bases. The V segment lost 8 bases and the J segment 3 bases; nucleotides outside the gene matches: 13. This CDR3 is built from 15 residues. The CDR3 sequence: CASGPRLAVDYEQYF. CDR3 DNA sequence: TGTGCCAGCGGACCCCGACTAGCCGTCGACTACGAGCAGTACTTC.

There are many counts of this clonotype. CDR3 DNA sequence: TGTGCCAGCAGCCCTAGTCGAGCGCCACAAGAGACCCAGTACTTC. Protein: CASSPSRAPQETQYF. The chain couples TRBV7-7 to TRBJ2-5; no firm D call. Trimming took off 5 bases at V and 2 bases at J, with 15 bases between the two ends. Germline CDR1 is SSHAT and CDR2 is FNYEAQ (reference sequence). The CDR3 has 15 residues.

The chain couples TRBV4-1 to TRBJ2-1; a possible D gene is TRBD1 (6 bases). CDR1 and CDR2 from the germline V gene are MGHRA and YSYEKL. Trimming took 5 bases from V and 7 from J, leaving 18 bases between them. CDR3 length: 15 residues. Written as DNA, the CDR3 is TGCGCCAGCAGCGCCACCCTATCAGGGGCGAATGAGCAGTTCTTC. Translation gives CASSATLSGANEQFF.